Below are 13 T cell receptor beta chains sequenced from a single sample in a study of beta chain features in type 1 diabetes. Notes on the study in general: All four CD4+ subsets of Type 1 diabetes patients contained TCRB CDR3s that were moderately but significantly shorter.

The investigators reverse transcribed all of the isolated RNA, so they sequenced expressed TCRB transcripts. Repertoires were generated with immunoSEQ multiplex PCR, while TCRdb's copy carries only in-frame clones and drops some. The repertoire holds roughly 300,000 clones, with approximately 15% as singletons. No antigens are known for them. The sequencing sample was made of naive CD4+ T cells from blood. These receptors originate from a man aged 25-45 years with type 1 diabetes.

This chain uses TRBV7-3 with TRBJ2-1; 7 nucleotides align to TRBD1. This CDR3 comprises 15 residues. Per germline, CDR1 SGHTA and CDR2 FQGTGA. The trim removed 1 base at V and 1 base at J, leaving 1 base unmatched. CDR3 sequence reads: CASSLKQGSYNEQFF. The DNA of the CDR3 is TGTGCCAGCAGCTTAAAACAGGGGTCCTACAATGAGCAGTTCTTC.

This clone was seen more than once but under ten times. The V gene is TRBV28, the J gene TRBJ1-1; 9 nucleotides line up with TRBD1. Germline lookup yields CDR1 MDHEN and CDR2 SYDVKM. Trimming took 7 bases from V and 4 from J; bases not matched to a gene: 16. This CDR3 has 17 residues. The CDR3 DNA is TGTGCCAGCACCCTCTTAGGCGGACAGGGGTTTGGCACTGAAGCTTTCTTT. Translation gives CASTLLGGQGFGTEAFF. The complete variable domain, with remaining parts taken from reference TRBV28 and TRBJ1-1, reads DVKVTQSSRYLVKRTGEKVFLECVQDMDHENMFWYRQDPGLGLRLIYFSYDVKMKEKGDIPEGYSVSREKKERFSLILESASTNQTSMYLCASTLLGGQGFGTEAFFGQGTRLTVV.

The rearrangement uses TRBV7-9 and TRBJ2-2; 11 bases align to TRBD1. After removal of 8 bases from V and 6 bases from J, the junction contained 8 bases not matched to a gene. The CDR3 is made up of 15 amino acids. Looked up from germline, CDR1 is SEHNR and CDR2 is FQNEAQ (reference sequence). The CDR3 loop reads CASGKQGQGAGELFF. The CDR3, as DNA: TGTGCCAGCGGCAAGCAGGGACAGGGGGCCGGGGAGCTGTTTTTT.

The chain couples TRBV9 to TRBJ2-1; a possible D gene is TRBD2 (5 bases). The CDR3 sequence is 15 residues long. V was pared by 0 bases and J by 5 bases, with 12 bases between. CDR1 and CDR2 from the germline V gene are SGDLS and YYNGEE. The CDR3 DNA follows: TGTGCCAGCAGCGTAGAGGCGGGCTTCAACAATGAGCAGTTCTTC. This sequence encodes CASSVEAGFNNEQFF. The full variable domain, rest sourced from reference TRBV9 and TRBJ2-1, is DSGVTQTPKHLITATGQRVTLRCSPRSGDLSVYWYQQSLDQGLQFLIQYYNGEERAKGNILERFSAQQFPDLHSELNLSSLELGDSALYFCASSVEAGFNNEQFFGPGTRLTVL.

V usage is TRBV4-2 and J usage is TRBJ2-7; possibly TRBD1 for D (8 bases). The germline CDR1 and CDR2 sequences are LGHNA and YNFKEQ. Between the trimmed V and J ends, which lost 4 bases and 7 bases, there was a span of 17 bases. This CDR3 is built from 14 residues. CDR3 DNA: TGTGCCAGCAGCCCCGACAGGGGAGGGACGGAGCAGTACTTC. Translated: CASSPDRGGTEQYF.

Only a few counts were recorded for this clone. V and J are TRBV10-3 and TRBJ1-3; 7 bases are shared with TRBD1. With V trimmed by 0 bases and J by 8 bases, 10 bases remained unmatched. This CDR3 has 16 residues. Germline CDR1 reads ENHRY; CDR2 reads SYGVKD. The CDR3 reads CAISESSRTGRHTIYF. The CDR3 DNA is TGTGCCATCAGTGAGTCGAGTCGGACAGGTCGACACACCATATATTTT.

The chain links TRBV7-9 to TRBJ1-2, with a tentative D call TRBD1 (5 bases). The CDR3 is 15 residues long. The V gene's germline CDR1 is SEHNR and CDR2 FQNEAQ (reference sequence). Trimming shortened V by 1 base and J by 4 bases, and 13 bases separated the two germline ends. CDR3 sequence (DNA): TGTGCCAGCAGCTTAGGGGCAGGGTTCGGCTATGGCTACACCTTC. It encodes CASSLGAGFGYGYTF.

The V gene is TRBV5-1, the J gene TRBJ2-1; the D gene is possibly TRBD1 (5 bases). V shed 4 bases and J shed 1 base, with 9 bases lying between them. CDR3 length: 14 amino acids. The germline gives CDR1 SGHRS, CDR2 YFSETQ. CDR3 nucleotide sequence: TGCGCCAGCAGCGCTGGACAATCCTACAATGAGCAGTTCTTC. It encodes CASSAGQSYNEQFF.

The CDR3 DNA reads TGTGCCAGCCGTGCACGGGACGAGCAGTACTTC. Amino acids: CASRARDEQYF. The rearrangement joins TRBV6-5 to TRBJ2-7; no definite D call. The V end lost 8 bases, the J end lost 5 bases, and 10 bases lay between the germline ends. There are 11 residues in the CDR3. Germline V CDR1 and CDR2: MNHEY, SVGAGI.

There are a few counts of this clone. J is TRBJ2-1 and V is TRBV30; D is perhaps TRBD1 (5 bases). The V gene lost 2 bases and the J gene lost 9 bases, with 11 bases spanning the gap. The CDR3 is 12 amino acids. The germline gives CDR1 GTSNPN, CDR2 SVGIG (reference sequence). As DNA, the CDR3 is TGTGCCTGGAGTTTGGGGCAAACTGAGCAGTTCTTC. Its translation is CAWSLGQTEQFF.

This clone has just a few counts. This chain joins TRBV7-3 and TRBJ2-1, with a possible D match to TRBD1 (5 bases). CDR3 length equals 15 residues. V was pared by 1 base and J by 4 bases, with 11 bases between. Germline V gives CDR1 SGHTA, CDR2 FQGTGA. As DNA, the CDR3 is TGTGCCAGCAGCTTAAGCAGGGCCCGATACAATGAGCAGTTCTTC. This sequence encodes CASSLSRARYNEQFF.

The chain recombines TRBV4-1 with TRBJ2-1, with unresolved D. Trimming took off 6 bases at V and 7 bases at J, with 16 bases between the two ends. Germline CDR1 reads MGHRA; CDR2 reads YSYEKL. This CDR3 region has 14 residues. The chain's CDR3 is CASRGGAILNEQFF. CDR3 coding DNA: TGCGCCAGCAGAGGTGGAGCAATACTAAATGAGCAGTTCTTC.

This clone has just a few counts. V gene TRBV19 combines with J gene TRBJ2-1; 9 nucleotides agree with TRBD2. This CDR3 has 16 residues. J lost 7 bases, V lost 0 bases, and 7 bases had no gene match. Germline V gene data show CDR1 as LNHDA and CDR2 as SQIVND (reference sequence). The CDR3: CASSIDRGGRENEQFF. DNA of the CDR3: TGTGCCAGTAGTATAGATCGGGGCGGGAGGGAGAATGAGCAGTTCTTC. The full variable domain, with the rest looked up from reference TRBV19 and TRBJ2-1, is DGGITQSPKYLFRKEGQNVTLSCEQNLNHDAMYWYRQDPGQGLRLIYYSQIVNDFQKGDIAEGYSVSREKKESFPLTVTSAQKNPTAFYLCASSIDRGGRENEQFFGPGTRLTVL.